The 8 T cell receptor beta chains below come from one sample, sequenced in a study of CD8+ T cells in alopecia areata. Following extraction, RNA underwent reverse transcription to cDNA, which served as the sequencing template. The protocol was immunoSEQ multiplex PCR, while the TCRdb copy is restricted to in-frame clones and leaves out a portion. The table shows around 190,000 clones, with over 60% occurring only once. Treatment specified: oral pan-JAK inhibitor, 5-10 mg twice daily. The sample was CD4+ T cells sorted from blood, taken at week 4, from a patient treated with tofacitinib. Receptors originate from a human donor with alopecia areata.

The chain has TRBV19 and TRBJ2-6; D is uncertain. This CDR3 contains 16 residues. Per the germline V gene, CDR1 is LNHDA and CDR2 is SQIVND (reference sequence). The ends were cut back, 2 bases at V and 1 base at J, with 9 bases in the middle. Here the CDR3 DNA reads TGTGCCAGTAGTATAAGATCCGGGTCTGGGGCCAACGTCCTGACTTTC. Translated, it gives CASSIRSGSGANVLTF.

The genes are TRBV7-2 and TRBJ2-7; possibly TRBD1 or TRBD2 for D (5 bases each). The CDR3 length is 13 residues. CDR1 SGHTA and CDR2 FQGNSA come from the germline V gene. The V end lost 5 bases, the J end lost 7 bases, and 15 bases lay between the germline ends. The CDR3 DNA is TGTGCCAGCAGCGGCCAGAGGGGCAGAGAGCAGTACTTC. Its protein is CASSGQRGREQYF.

This clone was observed a handful of times. The genes are TRBV6-5 and TRBJ2-7; 7 nucleotides agree with TRBD2. CDR1 is MNHEY, CDR2 SVGAGI, per germline. This CDR3 is 11 amino acids long. With 8 bases clipped from V and 7 bases from J, the junction kept 5 bases outside the gene matches. The CDR3 bases are TGTGCCAGCCACGACGGGAGGGAGCAGTACTTC. This gives the protein CASHDGREQYF.

This clone was counted between two and nine times. V gene TRBV29-1 combines with J gene TRBJ2-3; tentative D call: TRBD1 (6 bases). V was shortened by 4 bases and J by 2 bases, with 16 bases between the two germline ends. The CDR3 length is 15 residues. Germline V gene lookup returns CDR1 SQVTM and CDR2 ANQGSEA. CDR3 amino acids: CSVAAPGASTDTQYF. The CDR3 nucleotides are TGCAGCGTTGCCGCACCAGGGGCGTCCACAGATACGCAGTATTTT.

The chain combines TRBV4-1 with TRBJ2-1, with 7 positions matching TRBD2. CDR1 is MGHRA and CDR2 is YSYEKL in the germline V gene. The CDR3 has 16 residues. V trimming: 3 bases; J trimming: 4 bases; junction bases outside the gene matches: 9. This chain's CDR3 is CASSQVLAEYYNEQFF. The CDR3, as DNA: TGCGCCAGCAGCCAGGTTCTAGCGGAATATTACAATGAGCAGTTCTTC.

The J gene is TRBJ2-3, the V gene TRBV7-2; 14 bases agree with TRBD2. The CDR3 is made up of 17 amino acids. V lost 5 bases to trimming and J lost 1 base; unmatched junction nucleotides: 5. Per germline, CDR1 SGHTA and CDR2 FQGNSA. The CDR3 protein is CASSPPGLAGGTDTQYF. In DNA, the CDR3 is TGTGCCAGCAGCCCCCCGGGACTAGCGGGAGGCACAGATACGCAGTATTTT. Full variable domain (outside the CDR3, taken from reference TRBV7-2 and TRBJ2-3): GAGVSQSPSNKVTEKGKDVELRCDPISGHTALYWYRQSLGQGLEFLIYFQGNSAPDKSGLPSDRFSAERTGGSVSTLTIQRTQQEDSAVYLCASSPPGLAGGTDTQYFGPGTRLTVL.

V is TRBV2 and J is TRBJ1-6; no clear D gene. Germline V lookup: CDR1 SNHLY, CDR2 FYNNEI. This CDR3 has 12 residues. V was cut by 6 bases and J by 8 bases, with 8 bases left in between. The CDR3 reads CASSRHDSPLHF. CDR3 coding DNA: TGTGCCAGCAGCCGACACGATTCACCCCTCCACTTT.

The V and J genes are TRBV10-3 and TRBJ2-5, with 7 bases identical to TRBD1. The germline CDR1 and CDR2 sequences are ENHRY and SYGVKD. This CDR3 has 13 residues. V shed 4 bases and J 2 bases; nucleotides not matched to a gene: 1. The CDR3 coding sequence is TGTGCCATCAGTGTGGGACAGCAAGAGACCCAGTACTTC. This gives the protein CAISVGQQETQYF.